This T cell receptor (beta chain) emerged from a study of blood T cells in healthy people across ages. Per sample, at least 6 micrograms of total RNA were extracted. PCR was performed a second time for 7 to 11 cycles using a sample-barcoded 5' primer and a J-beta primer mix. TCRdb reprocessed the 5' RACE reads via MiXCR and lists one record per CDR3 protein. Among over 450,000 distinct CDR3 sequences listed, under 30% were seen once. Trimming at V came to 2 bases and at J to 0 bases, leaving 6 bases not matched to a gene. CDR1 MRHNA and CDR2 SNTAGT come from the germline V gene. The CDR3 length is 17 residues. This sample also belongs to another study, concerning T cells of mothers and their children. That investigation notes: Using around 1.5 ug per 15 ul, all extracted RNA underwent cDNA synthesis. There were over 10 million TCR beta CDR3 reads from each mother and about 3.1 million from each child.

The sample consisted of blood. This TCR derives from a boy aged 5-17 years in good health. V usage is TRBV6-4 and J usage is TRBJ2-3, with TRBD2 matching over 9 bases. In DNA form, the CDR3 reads TGTGCCAGCAGTGACGGTTATAGCGGGGGAAGCACAGATACGCAGTATTTT. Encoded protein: CASSDGYSGGSTDTQYF.